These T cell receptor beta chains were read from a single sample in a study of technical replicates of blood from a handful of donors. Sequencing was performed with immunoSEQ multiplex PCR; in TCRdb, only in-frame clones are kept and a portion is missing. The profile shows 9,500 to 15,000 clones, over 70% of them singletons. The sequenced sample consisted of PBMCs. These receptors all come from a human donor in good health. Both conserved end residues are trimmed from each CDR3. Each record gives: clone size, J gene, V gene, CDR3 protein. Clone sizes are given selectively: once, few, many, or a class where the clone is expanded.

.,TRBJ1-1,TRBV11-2,ASSLAGNTEAF
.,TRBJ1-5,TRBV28,ASSEPQGVYNQPQH
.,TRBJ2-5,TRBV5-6,ASSSMEGTKETQY
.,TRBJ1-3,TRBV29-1,SGLGQGEGNTIY
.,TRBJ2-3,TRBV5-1,ASSSKGQGGLATKYTDTQY
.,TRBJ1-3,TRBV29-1,SVESTGTVSGNTIY
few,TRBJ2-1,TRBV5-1,ASSGTGGSSYNEQF
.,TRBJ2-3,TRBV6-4,ASSGASGTDTQY
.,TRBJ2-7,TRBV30,AWSRGAGTYEQY
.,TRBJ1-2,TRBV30,AWEGQGPDGYT
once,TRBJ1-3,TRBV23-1,ASNPHSGNTIY
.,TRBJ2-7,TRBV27,ASSLKSRHEQY
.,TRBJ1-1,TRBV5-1,ASNSVTRNTEAF
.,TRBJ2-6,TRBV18,ASSPRTGGGGANVLT
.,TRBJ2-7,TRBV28,ASSFWGTSGYEQY
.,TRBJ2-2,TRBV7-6,ASSLGGGYANTGELF
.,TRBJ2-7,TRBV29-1,SAMTGGWGEQY
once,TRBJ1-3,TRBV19,ASSDRPNSGNTIY
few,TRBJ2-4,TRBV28,ASSSALEGRNIQY
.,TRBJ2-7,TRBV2,ASSEVMLAGTSSYEQY